The T cell receptor beta chain under discussion was sequenced for a study of identical twins. A universal primer binding site was introduced by template switching. The final cDNA contained unique molecular identifiers. TCRdb re-called the 5' RACE reads with MiXCR, one entry per CDR3 protein. Among 200,000 to 250,000 distinct CDR3 sequences, about 10% were seen once, and the ten largest hold 9% to 10%. Study results and caveats: Conclusions were based on cross-sectional statistical analysis, without following the same donors. Modelling approaches yielded underestimates of out-of-frame TCR alpha sharing between monozygotic twins. Cord blood beta clonotypes that were abundant carried fewer insertions, and memory repertoires showed no such trend.

Concerning this clonotype itself: The antigen remains unidentified.

Germline values: CDR1 DFQATT, CDR2 SNEGSKA (reference sequence). V lost 6 bases to trimming and J lost 4 bases, with 13 bases between them. The CDR3 totals 13 residues. The clonotype comes from a man between 45 and 60 years old in good health. The sequencing sample was made of memory T cells sorted from blood. The chain has TRBV20-1 and TRBJ2-1, with no clear D. The chain's CDR3 is CSAPTALYNEQFF. The CDR3 coding sequence is TGCAGTGCCCCAACTGCGCTTTACAATGAGCAGTTCTTC.